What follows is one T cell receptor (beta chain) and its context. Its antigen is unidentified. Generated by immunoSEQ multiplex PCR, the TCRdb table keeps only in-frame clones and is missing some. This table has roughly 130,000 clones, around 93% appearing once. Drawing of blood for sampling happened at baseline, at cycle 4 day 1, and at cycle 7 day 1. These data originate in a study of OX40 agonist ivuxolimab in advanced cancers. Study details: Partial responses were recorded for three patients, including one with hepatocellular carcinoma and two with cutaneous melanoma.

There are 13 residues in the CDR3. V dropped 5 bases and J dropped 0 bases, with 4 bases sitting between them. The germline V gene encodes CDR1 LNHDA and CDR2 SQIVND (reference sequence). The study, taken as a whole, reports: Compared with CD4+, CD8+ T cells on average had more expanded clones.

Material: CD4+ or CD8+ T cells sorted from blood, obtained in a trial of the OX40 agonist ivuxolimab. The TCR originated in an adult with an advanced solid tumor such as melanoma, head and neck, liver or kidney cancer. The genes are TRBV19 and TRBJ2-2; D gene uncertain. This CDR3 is CASSAPNTGELFF. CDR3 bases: TGTGCCAGTAGTGCGCCGAACACCGGGGAGCTGTTTTTT.